The next 2 T cell receptor beta chains were all read from a single sample in a study of control samples from healthy donors and cancer patients. Produced via immunoSEQ multiplex PCR; TCRdb's table is partial and in-frame only. The data hold about 120,000 clones, with 89% observed a single time. Sequencing was performed on blood. These receptors originate from a man aged 50 or older in good health.

CDR3: CASSPRTGSSNQPQHF. DNA of the CDR3: TGTGCCAGCAGCCCTCGGACAGGCTCTAGCAATCAGCCCCAGCATTTT. The chain is built from TRBV7-2 and TRBJ1-5, with 7 bases aligning to TRBD1. The CDR3 loop spans 16 amino acids. The V gene end was trimmed by 5 bases and the J gene end by 0 bases; junction bases not matched to a gene: 7. From germline, CDR1 is SGHTA and CDR2 FQGNSA.

This chain uses TRBV27 with TRBJ1-2; D is perhaps TRBD1 (5 bases). V was clipped by 0 bases and J by 8 bases, with 10 bases between them. The CDR3 has 13 residues. CDR1 MNHEY and CDR2 SMNVEV come from the germline V gene (reference sequence). CDR3 protein: CASSLSGQEGYTF. The CDR3 DNA follows: TGTGCCAGCAGTTTATCCGGACAAGAGGGCTACACCTTC.